Sequencing of this TCR beta chain was carried out in a study of beta chain features in type 1 diabetes. Sorted populations were all over 98% pure. With respect to this clone: Its antigen is not known.

The germline V and J ends were trimmed by 5 bases and 3 bases, with 5 bases remaining between them. CDR1 and CDR2 (germline): SGHDN, FVKESK. This CDR3 has 12 residues. Study-wide findings and caveats: A potential PCR bias toward shorter templates would be equal in patient and control samples.

cDNA synthesis used the whole RNA isolate, giving expressed TCRB sequences. TCRdb keeps only in-frame clones here, not all; method: immunoSEQ multiplex PCR. The data hold about 160,000 clones, with about 8.1% observed a single time. The sample was central memory CD4+ T cells from blood. The chain carries TRBV14 and TRBJ1-3; D remains ambiguous. This clonotype was sampled from a man aged 18 to 30 in good health. CDR3 in amino acids: CASSYSGNTIYF. For the CDR3, the DNA is TGTGCCAGCAGCTACAGTGGAAACACCATATATTTT.